This is a list of T cell receptor beta chains from one sample in a study of a mutant IDH1 vaccine in newly diagnosed glioma. Only in-frame clones appear in the TCRdb table, and some are missing; sequencing was by immunoSEQ multiplex PCR. The data contain about 66,000 clones, just over 85% of them seen just once; the ten biggest clones take up under 3.5%. The sample in question was PBMCs, obtained from a glioma patient treated with radiotherapy, temozolomide or both. These receptors were collected from a man under 40 with glioma. The CDR3 runs from the conserved cysteine through the conserved F or W. Each record gives: clone size, D gene, V gene, J gene, CDR3 protein, CDR3 DNA. A D gene is named only where the DNA matches it firmly. The size of a clone is reported for some rows only, either as once, few or many, or as a class for expanded clones.

once	TRBD2	TRBV9	TRBJ2-7	CASSSGGASEQYF	TGTGCCAGCTCTAGCGGGGGGGCCTCCGAGCAGTACTTC
NA	NA	TRBV13	TRBJ1-2	CASSLRGLYGYTF	TGTGCCAGCAGCTTACGGGGGCTCTATGGCTACACCTTC
NA	TRBD1	TRBV7-6	TRBJ2-2	CASSLGPAGQGDTGELFF	TGTGCCAGCAGCTTGGGCCCCGCGGGACAGGGAGACACCGGGGAGCTGTTTTTT
NA	TRBD1	TRBV27	TRBJ1-6	CASRWKTGGSSPLHF	TGTGCCAGCAGATGGAAGACAGGGGGAAGTTCACCCCTCCACTTT
NA	NA	TRBV7-6	TRBJ2-2	CASSLVVDSGELFF	TGTGCCAGCAGCTTAGTGGTAGATAGCGGGGAGCTGTTTTTT
NA	NA	TRBV5-1	TRBJ1-2	CASSLNVADGYTF	TGCGCCAGCAGCTTGAATGTGGCGGATGGCTACACCTTC
NA	NA	TRBV25-1	TRBJ2-1	CASSGRARENNEQFF	TGTGCCAGCAGTGGAAGGGCCCGGGAGAACAATGAGCAGTTCTTC
NA	NA	TRBV6-6	TRBJ2-3	CASSYGDLSTDTQYF	TGTGCCAGCAGTTACGGGGACTTGAGCACAGATACGCAGTATTTT
NA	TRBD1	TRBV5-6	TRBJ1-4	CASSRRDRGNEKLFF	TGTGCCAGCAGCCGCCGGGACAGGGGGAATGAAAAACTGTTTTTT
NA	TRBD2	TRBV5-6	TRBJ2-1	CASSLREGNEQFF	TGTGCCAGCAGCTTGAGGGAGGGCAATGAGCAGTTCTTC
NA	NA	TRBV7-9	TRBJ2-3	CASSLARLNGDTQYF	TGTGCCAGCAGCTTAGCGCGGTTAAACGGGGATACGCAGTATTTT
NA	NA	TRBV28	TRBJ1-5	CASSDRYSNQPQHF	TGTGCCAGCAGTGACAGGTATAGCAATCAGCCCCAGCATTTT
NA	NA	TRBV7-9	TRBJ1-5	CASSALNQPQHF	TGTGCCAGCAGCGCCCTTAATCAGCCCCAGCATTTT
NA	NA	TRBV19	TRBJ1-1	CASSIFTEAFF	TGTGCCAGTAGTATTTTCACTGAAGCTTTCTTT
NA	NA	TRBV10-3	TRBJ1-1	CAISESMGAGDTEAFF	TGTGCCATCAGTGAGTCGATGGGGGCTGGGGACACTGAAGCTTTCTTT
NA	TRBD1	TRBV10-2	TRBJ2-7	CASSDKQGAPYEQYF	TGCGCCAGCAGTGATAAACAGGGGGCTCCCTACGAGCAGTACTTC
once	NA	TRBV28	TRBJ1-2	CASSSPGGRFDYGYTF	TGTGCCAGCAGTTCCCCCGGGGGTAGGTTTGACTATGGCTACACCTTC
NA	TRBD1	TRBV29-1	TRBJ1-2	CSAPATGTYGYTF	TGCAGCGCCCCCGCGACAGGGACCTATGGCTACACCTTC
NA	NA	TRBV10-2	TRBJ2-7	CASRTGSYEQYF	TGCGCCAGCAGGACAGGTAGCTACGAGCAGTACTTC
once	NA	TRBV27	TRBJ1-2	CASSSRIRRGATGYTF	TGTGCCAGCAGTTCGCGTATCCGGCGGGGGGCTACGGGCTACACCTTC
NA	TRBD2	TRBV7-9	TRBJ2-1	CASSKRGGSYNEQFF	TGTGCCAGCAGCAAGCGGGGGGGCTCCTACAATGAGCAGTTCTTC
once	NA	TRBV10-2	TRBJ2-5	CASRSTTDPLDSLETQYF	TGCGCCAGCAGATCGACTACCGACCCCTTGGACTCCCTGGAGACCCAGTACTTC
NA	NA	TRBV20-1	TRBJ1-1	CSAQGVTEAFF	TGCAGTGCTCAAGGAGTGACCGAAGCTTTCTTT
NA	TRBD1	TRBV5-1	TRBJ2-2	CASSSTGRGGNTGELFF	TGCGCCAGCAGCTCGACAGGGAGAGGGGGGAACACCGGGGAGCTGTTTTTT
NA	TRBD1	TRBV19	TRBJ2-2	CASSEGQGYGELFF	TGTGCCAGTAGTGAGGGACAGGGGTACGGGGAGCTGTTTTTT
NA	NA	TRBV9	TRBJ2-7	CASSVAAGIYEQYF	TGTGCCAGCAGCGTAGCGGCAGGGATCTACGAGCAGTACTTC
NA	NA	TRBV28	TRBJ2-1	CASKTPGDNEQFF	TGTGCCAGCAAAACACCAGGGGACAATGAGCAGTTCTTC
NA	TRBD1	TRBV6-1	TRBJ1-1	CASSVIGQGTEAFF	TGTGCCAGCAGTGTTATAGGACAGGGGACTGAAGCTTTCTTT
NA	NA	TRBV6-5	TRBJ1-5	CASRGGSNQPQHF	TGTGCCAGCCGGGGGGGTAGCAATCAGCCCCAGCATTTT
once	NA	TRBV9	TRBJ1-5	CASSVEQGNQPQHF	TGTGCCAGCAGCGTAGAACAGGGTAATCAGCCCCAGCATTTT
NA	NA	TRBV20-1	TRBJ2-1	CSAKSGSQFF	TGCAGTGCTAAGTCAGGGTCGCAGTTCTTC
NA	NA	TRBV7-9	TRBJ2-2	CASSLDLSPGELFF	TGTGCCAGCAGCTTAGATTTGTCCCCCGGGGAGCTGTTTTTT
once	NA	TRBV7-2	TRBJ2-1	CASSLGDTFNEQFF	TGTGCCAGCAGCTTGGGGGACACTTTCAATGAGCAGTTCTTC
NA	TRBD2	TRBV5-1	TRBJ2-5	CASSPKPGLQETQYF	TGCGCCAGCAGCCCCAAACCGGGACTACAAGAGACCCAGTACTTC
NA	NA	TRBV9	TRBJ1-1	CASSVAAVNTEAFF	TGTGCCAGCAGCGTAGCGGCAGTGAACACTGAAGCTTTCTTT
NA	TRBD1	TRBV4-1	TRBJ2-7	CASSKQGASSYEQYF	TGCGCCAGCAGTAAACAGGGGGCGAGCTCCTACGAGCAGTACTTC
NA	TRBD1	TRBV18	TRBJ1-1	CASSIAGGQVNTEAFF	TGTGCCAGCTCCATAGCTGGCGGACAGGTGAACACTGAAGCTTTCTTT
NA	NA	TRBV5-1	TRBJ1-6	CASSLLSLKDSSPLHF	TGCGCCAGCAGCTTGCTAAGCCTAAAGGATAGTTCACCCCTCCACTTT
NA	TRBD1	TRBV14	TRBJ2-3	CASREGQGTDTQYF	TGTGCCAGCAGAGAGGGACAGGGCACAGATACGCAGTATTTT